This TCR beta chain stems from a study of blood T cell repertoires in COVID-19. Study-level background: T cells, B-cell-depleted T cells, or PBMCs provided the cDNA or gDNA that served as material.

Source study methods: Amplifying reference gene primers gave estimates of nucleated cell counts. Here immunoSEQ multiplex PCR was the method, and the copy in TCRdb shows in-frame clones only, minus some. Clone size and the V and J calls come from that table; the DNA yielded D and trimming. The sample lists over 150,000 clones; more than 65% were seen once. Trimming stripped 2 bases from V and 2 bases from J, with 9 bases between. Germline V CDR1 and CDR2: LGHDT, YNNKEL (reference sequence). The CDR3 has 14 residues. The chain is built from TRBV3-1 (or the pseudogene TRBV3-2) and TRBJ1-2; no firm D call. Input material: peripheral blood. This TCR derives from a human donor in a cohort sampled during active COVID-19. The CDR3 loop reads CASSQLTVNYGYTF. Written as DNA, the CDR3 is TGTGCCAGCAGCCAACTTACAGTCAACTATGGCTACACCTTC.